The T cell receptor beta chain under discussion was sequenced for a study of cytomegalovirus exposure and HLA in healthy donors. As for the study in general: A later analysis reported the 90 to 150 validation repertoires used the same platform as the approximately 670 first-cohort repertoires.

With respect to this clone: What it recognizes is unknown.

Whole-study results and caveats: First-cohort TCR clusters tended to co-occur in the 130 or so validation repertoires, a later analysis found.

The repertoire was sequenced with immunoSEQ multiplex PCR; TCRdb's copy has only in-frame clones and lacks some. This table has a few hundred thousand clones, 88% appearing once. A roughly 120-subject validation cohort, separate from the 666-subject first cohort, supplied the donors. The origin of this receptor is a man in his thirties or forties in good health and CMV-seronegative. The sequencing sample was made of PBMCs.

The CDR3 here is CASSPGTGSGELFF. The CDR3 DNA follows: TGTGCCAGCAGCCCGGGGACAGGGTCCGGGGAGCTGTTTTTT. The chain combines TRBV13 with TRBJ2-2; 9 positions agree with TRBD1. The length of the CDR3 is 14 residues. Trimming removed 5 bases from V and 6 bases from J; junction bases left unmatched: 4. CDR1 and CDR2 (germline): PRHDT, FYEKMQ (reference sequence).